This TCR beta chain was found in a study of identical twins. The CDR3 has 15 residues. V trimming: 6 bases; J trimming: 1 base; junction bases outside the gene matches: 9. TCRdb recomputed calls from the 5' RACE reads with MiXCR, one row per CDR3 protein. There are over 500,000 distinct CDR3 sequences in the sample; approximately 22% occur only once, and about 0.91% lies in the top ten. This sample also appeared in a second study, on T cells expressing NK-cell markers.

This sequence was found in a woman younger than 30 in good health. Sequencing was done on a sample of CD4+ T cells sorted from blood. The chain combines TRBV12-3 or TRBV12-4 with TRBJ2-7, with 7 bases matching TRBD1. The CDR3 sequence: CASSPAGTVSYEQYF. CDR3 coding DNA: TGTGCCAGCAGCCCCGCCGGGACAGTATCCTACGAGCAGTACTTC.